The entry below describes one T cell receptor (beta chain). The record originates from a study of blood T cell repertoires in COVID-19. This CDR3 contains 17 residues. With V trimmed by 5 bases and J by 5 bases, 10 bases remained unmatched. Germline-derived CDR1 and CDR2 are MRHNA and SNTAGT. Generated by immunoSEQ multiplex PCR, the TCRdb table keeps only in-frame clones and is missing some. This table holds 150,000 to 200,000 clones, about nine tenths found once. This receptor was identified in a man aged 50-60 years with acute or convalescent COVID-19. This chain connects TRBV6-4 to TRBJ2-1, with 12 bases fitting TRBD2. The material sequenced was peripheral blood. The CDR3, as DNA: TGTGCCAGCAGTATTCGTTGGACTAGCGGGAACAACAATGAGCAGTTCTTC. It yields the protein CASSIRWTSGNNNEQFF.